What follows describes a single T cell receptor (beta chain). The data were taken from a study of T cell repertoires in cytomegalovirus infection. Study in general: Matching HLA type, along with CMV infection, was indicated by public TCR beta signatures.

TCRdb analysed the reads with MiXCR anew, one entry per CDR3 protein. The top ten clones hold 12% of a sample with around 310,000 distinct CDR3 sequences, about a sixth of them seen once. The CDR3 loop spans 10 amino acids. The V and J ends lost 6 bases and 12 bases respectively, with 12 bases between them. The germline gives CDR1 MDHEN, CDR2 SYDVKM. Sequencing was performed on PBMCs. The chain uses TRBV28 and TRBJ2-7; D is perhaps TRBD1 (5 bases). The sequence derives from a human donor in good health (CMV status not recorded). Some clones in this sample may be carry-over from other donors' samples. The CDR3 DNA reads TGTGCCAGCAGCGGACAAGTATGGTACTTC. It is translated as CASSGQVWYF. The full variable domain, in which reference TRBV28 and TRBJ2-7 provide the parts outside the CDR3, is DVKVTQSSRYLVKRTGEKVFLECVQDMDHENMFWYRQDPGLGLRLIYFSYDVKMKEKGDIPEGYSVSREKKERFSLILESASTNQTSMYLCASSGQVWYFGPGTRLTVT.